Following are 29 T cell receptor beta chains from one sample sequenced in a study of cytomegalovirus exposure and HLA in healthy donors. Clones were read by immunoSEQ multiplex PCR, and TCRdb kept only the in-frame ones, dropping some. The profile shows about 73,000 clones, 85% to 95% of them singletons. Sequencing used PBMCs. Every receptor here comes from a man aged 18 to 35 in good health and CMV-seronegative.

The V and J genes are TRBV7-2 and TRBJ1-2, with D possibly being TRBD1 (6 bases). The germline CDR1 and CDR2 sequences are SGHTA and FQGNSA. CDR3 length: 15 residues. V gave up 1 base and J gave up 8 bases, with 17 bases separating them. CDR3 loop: CASSLVIQGMGGYTF. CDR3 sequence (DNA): TGTGCCAGCAGCTTAGTCATACAGGGTATGGGAGGCTACACCTTC. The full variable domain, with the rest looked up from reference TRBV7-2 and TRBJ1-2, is GAGVSQSPSNKVTEKGKDVELRCDPISGHTALYWYRQSLGQGLEFLIYFQGNSAPDKSGLPSDRFSAERTGGSVSTLTIQRTQQEDSAVYLCASSLVIQGMGGYTFGSGTRLTVV.

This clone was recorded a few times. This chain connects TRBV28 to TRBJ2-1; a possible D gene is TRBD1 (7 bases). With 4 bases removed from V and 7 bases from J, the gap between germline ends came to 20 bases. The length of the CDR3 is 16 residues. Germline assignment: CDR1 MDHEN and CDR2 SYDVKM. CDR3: CASSSTGAGWENEQFF. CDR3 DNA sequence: TGTGCCAGCAGTTCTACAGGGGCGGGGTGGGAGAATGAGCAGTTCTTC.

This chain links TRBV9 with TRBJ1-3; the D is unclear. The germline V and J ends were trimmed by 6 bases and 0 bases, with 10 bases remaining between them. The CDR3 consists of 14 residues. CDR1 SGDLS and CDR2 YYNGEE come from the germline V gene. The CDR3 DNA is TGTGCCAGCACCCCCTATAACTCTGGAAACACCATATATTTT. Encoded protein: CASTPYNSGNTIYF.

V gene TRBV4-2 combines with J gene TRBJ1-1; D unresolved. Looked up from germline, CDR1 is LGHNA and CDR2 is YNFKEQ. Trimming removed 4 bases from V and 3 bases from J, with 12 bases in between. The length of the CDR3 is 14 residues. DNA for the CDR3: TGTGCCAGCAGCCGTGTGGAGAGGGACACTGAAGCTTTCTTT. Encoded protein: CASSRVERDTEAFF.

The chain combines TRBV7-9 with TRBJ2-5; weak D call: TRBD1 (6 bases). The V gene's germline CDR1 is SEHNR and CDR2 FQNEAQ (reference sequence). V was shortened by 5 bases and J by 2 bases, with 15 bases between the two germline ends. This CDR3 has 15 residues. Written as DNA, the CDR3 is TGTGCCAGCAGCCCACCGACAGGCATTCAAGAGACCCAGTACTTC. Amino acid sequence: CASSPPTGIQETQYF.

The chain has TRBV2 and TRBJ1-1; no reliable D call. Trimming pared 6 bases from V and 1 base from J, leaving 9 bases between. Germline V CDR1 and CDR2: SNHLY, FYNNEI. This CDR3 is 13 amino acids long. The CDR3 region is CASRRLKNTEAFF. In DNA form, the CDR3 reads TGTGCCAGCAGGAGGTTAAAGAACACTGAAGCTTTCTTT.

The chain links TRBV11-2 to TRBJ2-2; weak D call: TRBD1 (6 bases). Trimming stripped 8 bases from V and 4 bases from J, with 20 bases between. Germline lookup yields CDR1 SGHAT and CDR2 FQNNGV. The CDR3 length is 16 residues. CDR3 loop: CASRPAEQGSTGELFF. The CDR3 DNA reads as TGTGCCAGCCGGCCCGCGGAACAGGGCAGCACCGGGGAGCTGTTTTTT.

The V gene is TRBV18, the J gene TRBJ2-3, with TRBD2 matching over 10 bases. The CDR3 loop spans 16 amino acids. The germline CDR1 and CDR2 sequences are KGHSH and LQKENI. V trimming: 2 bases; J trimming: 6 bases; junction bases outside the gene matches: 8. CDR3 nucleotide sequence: TGTGCCAGCTCACCAAGGGCTAGCGGGGGCCCTGATACGCAGTATTTT. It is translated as CASSPRASGGPDTQYF.

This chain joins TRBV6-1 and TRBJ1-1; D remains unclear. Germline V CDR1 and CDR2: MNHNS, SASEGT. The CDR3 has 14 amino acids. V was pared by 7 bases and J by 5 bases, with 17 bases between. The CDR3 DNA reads TGTGCCAGCACCAATTACCGCCTAGTTACTGAAGCTTTCTTT. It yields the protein CASTNYRLVTEAFF.

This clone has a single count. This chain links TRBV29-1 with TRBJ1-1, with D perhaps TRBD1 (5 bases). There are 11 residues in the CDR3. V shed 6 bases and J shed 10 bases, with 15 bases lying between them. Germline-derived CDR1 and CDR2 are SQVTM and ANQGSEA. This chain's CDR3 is CSVPGQGGAFF. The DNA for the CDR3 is TGCAGCGTCCCAGGGCAGGGAGGAGCTTTCTTT. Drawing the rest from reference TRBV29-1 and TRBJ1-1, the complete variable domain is SAVISQKPSRDICQRGTSLTIQCQVDSQVTMMFWYRQQPGQSLTLIATANQGSEATYESGFVIDKFPISRPNLTFSTLTVSNMSPEDSSIYLCSVPGQGGAFFGQGTRLTVV.

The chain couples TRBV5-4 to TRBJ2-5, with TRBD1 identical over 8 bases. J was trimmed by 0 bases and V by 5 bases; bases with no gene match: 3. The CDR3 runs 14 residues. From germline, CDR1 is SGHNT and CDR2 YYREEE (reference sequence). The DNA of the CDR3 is TGTGCCAGCAGGGAGGGACAGGACCAAGAGACCCAGTACTTC. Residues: CASREGQDQETQYF. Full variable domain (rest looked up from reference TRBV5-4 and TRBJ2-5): ETGVTQSPTHLIKTRGQQVTLRCSSQSGHNTVSWYQQALGQGPQFIFQYYREEENGRGNFPPRFSGLQFPNYSSELNVNALELDDSALYLCASREGQDQETQYFGPGTRLLVL.

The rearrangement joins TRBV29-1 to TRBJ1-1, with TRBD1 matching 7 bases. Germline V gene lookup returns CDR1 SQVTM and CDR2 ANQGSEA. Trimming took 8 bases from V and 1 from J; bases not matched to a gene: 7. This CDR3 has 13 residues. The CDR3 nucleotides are TGCAGCACCCGACAGGGACCGAACACTGAAGCTTTCTTT. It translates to CSTRQGPNTEAFF.

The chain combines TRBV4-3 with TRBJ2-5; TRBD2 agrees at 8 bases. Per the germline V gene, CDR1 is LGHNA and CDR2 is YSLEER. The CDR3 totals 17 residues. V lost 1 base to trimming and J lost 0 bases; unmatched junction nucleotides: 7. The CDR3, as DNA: TGCGCCAGCAGCCAAGGTCGGGGGGGGTTGTACCAAGAGACCCAGTACTTC. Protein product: CASSQGRGGLYQETQYF.

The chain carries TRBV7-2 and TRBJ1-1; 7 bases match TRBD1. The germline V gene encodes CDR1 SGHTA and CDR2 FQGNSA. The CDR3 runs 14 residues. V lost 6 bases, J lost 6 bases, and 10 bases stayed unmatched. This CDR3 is CASSFWTGTPEAFF. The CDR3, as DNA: TGTGCCAGCAGTTTTTGGACAGGTACCCCTGAAGCTTTCTTT.

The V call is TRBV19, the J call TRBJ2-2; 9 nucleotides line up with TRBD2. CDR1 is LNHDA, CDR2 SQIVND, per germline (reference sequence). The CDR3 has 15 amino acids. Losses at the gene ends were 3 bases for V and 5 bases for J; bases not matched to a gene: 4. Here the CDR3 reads CASSIGGGATGELFF. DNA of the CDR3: TGTGCCAGTAGTATCGGCGGGGGGGCAACCGGGGAGCTGTTTTTT.

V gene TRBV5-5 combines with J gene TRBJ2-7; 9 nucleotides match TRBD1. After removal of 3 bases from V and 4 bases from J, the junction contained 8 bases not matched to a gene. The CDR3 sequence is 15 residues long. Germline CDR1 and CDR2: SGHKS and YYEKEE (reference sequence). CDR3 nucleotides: TGTGCCAGCAGCTCCGGGACAGGGCAGGGGTACGAGCAGTACTTC. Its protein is CASSSGTGQGYEQYF. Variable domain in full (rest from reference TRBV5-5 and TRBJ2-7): DAGVTQSPTHLIKTRGQQVTLRCSPISGHKSVSWYQQVLGQGPQFIFQYYEKEERGRGNFPDRFSARQFPNYSSELNVNALLLGDSALYLCASSSGTGQGYEQYFGPGTRLTVT.

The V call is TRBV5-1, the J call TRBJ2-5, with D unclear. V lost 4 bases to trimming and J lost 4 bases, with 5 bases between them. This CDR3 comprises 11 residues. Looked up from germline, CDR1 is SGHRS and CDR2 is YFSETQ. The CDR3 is CASSPGETQYF. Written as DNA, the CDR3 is TGCGCCAGCAGCCCGGGAGAGACCCAGTACTTC.

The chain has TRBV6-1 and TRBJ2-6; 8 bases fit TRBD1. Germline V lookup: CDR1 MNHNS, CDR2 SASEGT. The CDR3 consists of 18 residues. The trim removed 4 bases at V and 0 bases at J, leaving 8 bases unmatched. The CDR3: CASSVYAGGFSGANVLTF. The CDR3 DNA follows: TGTGCCAGCAGTGTCTACGCAGGGGGCTTCTCTGGGGCCAACGTCCTGACTTTC.

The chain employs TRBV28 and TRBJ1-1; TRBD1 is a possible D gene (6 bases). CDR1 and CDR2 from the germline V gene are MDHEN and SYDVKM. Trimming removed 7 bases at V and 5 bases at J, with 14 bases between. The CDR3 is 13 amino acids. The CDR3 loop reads CASTGGAKTEAFF. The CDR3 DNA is TGTGCCAGCACGGGGGGGGCTAAGACTGAAGCTTTCTTT.

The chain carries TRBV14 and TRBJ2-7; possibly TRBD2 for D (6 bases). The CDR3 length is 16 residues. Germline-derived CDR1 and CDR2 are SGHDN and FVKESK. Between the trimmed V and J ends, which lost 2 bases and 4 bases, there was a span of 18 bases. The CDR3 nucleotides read TGTGCCAGCAGCCAAACCAGTCCGGGACTGGTATACGAGCAGTACTTC. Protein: CASSQTSPGLVYEQYF.

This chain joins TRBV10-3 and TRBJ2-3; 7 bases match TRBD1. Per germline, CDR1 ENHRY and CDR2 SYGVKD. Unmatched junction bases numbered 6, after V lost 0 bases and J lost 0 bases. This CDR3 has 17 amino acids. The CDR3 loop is CAISESITGASTDTQYF. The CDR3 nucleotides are TGTGCCATCAGTGAGTCGATAACAGGGGCTAGCACAGATACGCAGTATTTT.

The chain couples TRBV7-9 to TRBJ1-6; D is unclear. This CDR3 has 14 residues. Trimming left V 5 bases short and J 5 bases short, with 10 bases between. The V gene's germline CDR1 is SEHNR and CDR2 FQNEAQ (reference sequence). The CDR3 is CASSGGLDNSPLHF. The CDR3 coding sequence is TGTGCCAGCAGCGGCGGACTGGATAATTCACCCCTCCACTTT.

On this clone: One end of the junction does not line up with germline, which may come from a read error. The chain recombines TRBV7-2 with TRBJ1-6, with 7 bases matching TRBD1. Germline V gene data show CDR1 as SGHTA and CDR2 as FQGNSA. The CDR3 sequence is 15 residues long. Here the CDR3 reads CASSLETGYGSPLHF. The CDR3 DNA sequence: TGTGCCAGCAGTTTAGAGACAGGGTATGGTTCACCCCTCCACTTT.

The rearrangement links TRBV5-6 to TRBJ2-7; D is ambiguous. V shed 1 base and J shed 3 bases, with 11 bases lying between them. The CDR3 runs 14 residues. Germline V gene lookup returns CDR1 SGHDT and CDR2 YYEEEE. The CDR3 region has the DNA TGTGCCAGCAGCTTGAAGGAGTTATACTACGAGCAGTACTTC. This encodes CASSLKELYYEQYF. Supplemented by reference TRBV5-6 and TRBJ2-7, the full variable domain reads DAGVTQSPTHLIKTRGQQVTLRCSPKSGHDTVSWYQQALGQGPQFIFQYYEEEERQRGNFPDRFSGHQFPNYSSELNVNALLLGDSALYLCASSLKELYYEQYFGPGTRLTVT.

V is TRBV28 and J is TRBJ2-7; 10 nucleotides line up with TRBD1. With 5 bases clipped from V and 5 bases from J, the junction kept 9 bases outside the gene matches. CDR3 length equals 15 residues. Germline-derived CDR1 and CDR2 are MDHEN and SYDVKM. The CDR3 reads CASSLHSTGGNEQYF. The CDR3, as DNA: TGTGCCAGCAGTCTGCATTCGACAGGGGGCAACGAGCAGTACTTC. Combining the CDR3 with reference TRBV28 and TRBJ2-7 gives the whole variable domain DVKVTQSSRYLVKRTGEKVFLECVQDMDHENMFWYRQDPGLGLRLIYFSYDVKMKEKGDIPEGYSVSREKKERFSLILESASTNQTSMYLCASSLHSTGGNEQYFGPGTRLTVT.

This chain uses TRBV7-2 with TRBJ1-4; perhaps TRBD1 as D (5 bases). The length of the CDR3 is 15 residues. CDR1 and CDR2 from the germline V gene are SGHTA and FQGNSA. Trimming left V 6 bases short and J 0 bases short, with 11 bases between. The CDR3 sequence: CASRSSTATNEKLFF. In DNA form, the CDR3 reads TGTGCCAGCAGATCCTCGACAGCAACTAATGAAAAACTGTTTTTT.

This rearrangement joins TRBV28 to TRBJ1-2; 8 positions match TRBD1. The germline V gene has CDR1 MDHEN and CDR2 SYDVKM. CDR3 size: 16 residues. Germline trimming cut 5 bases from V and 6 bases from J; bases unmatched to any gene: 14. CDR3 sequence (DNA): TGTGCCAGCAGTCGTATGAGGGACTACAGGGGGAATGGCTACACCTTC. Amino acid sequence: CASSRMRDYRGNGYTF.

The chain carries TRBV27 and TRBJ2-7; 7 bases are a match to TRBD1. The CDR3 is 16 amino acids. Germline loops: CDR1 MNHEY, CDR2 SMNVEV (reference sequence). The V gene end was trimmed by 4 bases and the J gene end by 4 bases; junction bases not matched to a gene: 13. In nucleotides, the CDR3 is TGTGCCAGCAGTTATTCCGTGGGACAGTTATATTACGAGCAGTACTTC. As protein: CASSYSVGQLYYEQYF.

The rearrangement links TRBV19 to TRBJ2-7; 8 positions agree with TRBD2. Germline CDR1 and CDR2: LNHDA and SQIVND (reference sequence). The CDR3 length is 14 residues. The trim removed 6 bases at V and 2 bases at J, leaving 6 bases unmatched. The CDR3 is CASSGLAGTYEQYF. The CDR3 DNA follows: TGTGCCAGTAGCGGACTAGCCGGGACCTACGAGCAGTACTTC.